This section outlines one T cell receptor (beta chain) sequence together with its context. The source of the sample is a study of somatic mutations in cytotoxic T cells in rheumatoid arthritis. Sequenced by immunoSEQ multiplex PCR; TCRdb stores in-frame clones only, minus some. The repertoire holds 13,000 or so clones, with 82% as singletons. J was trimmed by 8 bases and V by 5 bases; bases with no gene match: 9. The CDR3 sequence is 14 residues long. Germline CDR1 is SGHTA and CDR2 is FQGNSA. V and J are TRBV7-2 and TRBJ1-3; the match to TRBD1 covers 7 bases. The TCR was taken from an adult with rheumatoid arthritis. The source material was CD8+ T cells sorted from blood. The CDR3 coding sequence is TGTGCCAGCAGCCGTTCAGGGGGAGGAGACACCATATATTTT. The encoded protein is CASSRSGGGDTIYF. The full variable domain, rest sourced from reference TRBV7-2 and TRBJ1-3, is GAGVSQSPSNKVTEKGKDVELRCDPISGHTALYWYRQSLGQGLEFLIYFQGNSAPDKSGLPSDRFSAERTGGSVSTLTIQRTQQEDSAVYLCASSRSGGGDTIYFGEGSWLTVV.